These 23 T cell receptor beta chains came from one sample sequenced in a study of T cells in localized non-small cell lung cancer. Here immunoSEQ multiplex PCR was the method, and the copy in TCRdb shows in-frame clones only, minus some. The sample records under 5,500 clones, 30% to 40% being singletons. The sequences come from lung tumor tissue, collected before any cancer treatment. These receptor sequences come from a female donor older than 55 with stage I lung adenocarcinoma.

This clone rates as medium-sized. The V and J genes are TRBV4-1 and TRBJ1-5, with unresolved D. CDR3 length equals 17 residues. CDR1 and CDR2 (germline): MGHRA, YSYEKL. Trimming pared 0 bases from V and 1 base from J, leaving 13 bases between. The CDR3 loop reads CASSQDWSGSSNQPQHF. The DNA for the CDR3 is TGCGCCAGCAGCCAAGATTGGTCGGGATCGAGCAATCAGCCCCAGCATTTT.

CDR3 nucleotide sequence: TGTGCCAGCAACCCCGCCGGGACAGTCACCTACGAGCAGTACTTC. This gives the protein CASNPAGTVTYEQYF. V is TRBV6-8 and J is TRBJ2-7, with 7 bases fitting TRBD1. The CDR3 contains 15 residues. From germline, CDR1 is MNHGY and CDR2 SAAAGT. After removal of 7 bases from V and 2 bases from J, the junction contained 11 bases not matched to a gene.

This clone is medium-sized (0.01 to 0.1%) within its sample. V usage is TRBV18 and J usage is TRBJ2-5; a weak D match, TRBD1 (5 bases). Per germline, CDR1 KGHSH and CDR2 LQKENI. CDR3 length equals 13 residues. Trimming left V 5 bases short and J 5 bases short, with 12 bases between. The CDR3, as DNA: TGTGCCAGCTCAACCAGGGATGAGGAGACCCAGTACTTC. Its translation is CASSTRDEETQYF.

This clone was observed a few times. Written as DNA, the CDR3 is TGTGCCAGCAGATTTTCGAGGGAGGGGATCAACGAGCAGTACTTC. Translation: CASRFSREGINEQYF. V gene TRBV6-8 combines with J gene TRBJ2-7; 7 nucleotides line up with TRBD2. J was trimmed by 5 bases and V by 6 bases; bases with no gene match: 13. Per germline, CDR1 MNHGY and CDR2 SAAAGT. The CDR3 sequence is 15 residues long.

There are a few counts of this clone. The chain recombines TRBV28 with TRBJ2-7; D is undetermined. The CDR3 has 16 amino acids. Germline V gene data show CDR1 as MDHEN and CDR2 as SYDVKM. V was pared by 6 bases and J by 4 bases, with 22 bases between. The CDR3 loop is CASRGPRGPRSYEQYF. CDR3 sequence (DNA): TGTGCCAGCAGGGGCCCCCGCGGTCCCCGATCTTACGAGCAGTACTTC.

This chain uses TRBV11-3 with TRBJ2-2; TRBD2 might be the D (6 bases). The germline V and J ends were trimmed by 3 bases and 2 bases, with 13 bases remaining between them. This CDR3 is 16 amino acids long. The germline gives CDR1 SGHNT, CDR2 YENEEA. The CDR3 DNA sequence: TGTGCCAGCAGCTTGGGAGGTCGAACTAACACCGGGGAGCTGTTTTTT. Translating it yields CASSLGGRTNTGELFF.

This chain joins TRBV19 and TRBJ2-4, with D maybe TRBD2 (5 bases). The CDR3 runs to 12 residues. Germline CDR1 is LNHDA and CDR2 is SQIVND (reference sequence). The V gene lost 6 bases and the J gene lost 8 bases, with 11 bases spanning the gap. The DNA of the CDR3 is TGTGCCAGTAGCCAGGACGGGGACATTCAGTACTTC. It codes for CASSQDGDIQYF.

This clone was counted a few times. CDR3 nucleotide sequence: TGTGCCAGCAGCGTAGCCCCAGGAGGTGAAGCTTTCTTT. The encoded protein is CASSVAPGGEAFF. The chain links TRBV9 to TRBJ1-1; D is ambiguous. This CDR3 is 13 amino acids long. Between the trimmed V and J ends, which lost 0 bases and 7 bases, there was a span of 10 bases. Germline values: CDR1 SGDLS, CDR2 YYNGEE.

This clone was seen more than once but under ten times. This chain connects TRBV1 to TRBJ1-5; the table names TRBD1, a call not compared with the DNA. TRBV1 has pseudogene status. This CDR3 contains 16 residues. The CDR3 bases are TGCGCCAGCAGCCCCCGACAGGGTATAGGCAATCAGCCCCAGCATTTT. Amino acids: CASSPRQGIGNQPQHF.

This chain joins TRBV25-1 and TRBJ1-6; no clear D gene. The CDR3 contains 13 residues. Per germline, CDR1 MGHDK and CDR2 SYGVNS. V dropped 8 bases and J dropped 0 bases, with 5 bases sitting between them. The CDR3 DNA sequence: TGTGCCAGCGCAAGCTCCTATAATTCACCCCTCCACTTT. Its translation is CASASSYNSPLHF.

CDR3 DNA: TGCGCCAGCAGCTTGGGGGCTCCTGGCTCTGGAAACACCATATATTTT. Its protein product is CASSLGAPGSGNTIYF. The chain is built from TRBV5-1 and TRBJ1-3; D ambiguous. The CDR3 runs 16 residues. The germline V gene encodes CDR1 SGHRS and CDR2 YFSETQ. Trimming shortened V by 0 bases and J by 0 bases, and 10 bases separated the two germline ends.

This clone was detected once. This rearrangement joins TRBV29-1 to TRBJ1-2; D is possibly TRBD1 (6 bases). V lost 3 bases, J lost 6 bases, and 20 bases lay in between. CDR1 and CDR2 (germline): SQVTM, ANQGSEA. CDR3 length equals 15 residues. CDR3 amino acids: CSVDITGHSVNGYTF. As DNA, the CDR3 is TGCAGCGTTGACATAACGGGACACTCGGTGAATGGCTACACCTTC.

By its share, this clone is medium-sized. The chain uses TRBV15 and TRBJ1-1, with D possibly matching TRBD1 (5 bases). Germline-derived CDR1 and CDR2 are LNHNV and YYDKDF (reference sequence). The CDR3 runs 16 residues. Trimming removed 0 bases at V and 8 bases at J, with 19 bases between. The CDR3 protein is CATSRDTLEGPGEAFF. Here the CDR3 DNA reads TGTGCCACCAGCAGAGACACCCTGGAAGGGCCAGGGGAAGCTTTCTTT.

This chain joins TRBV11-3 and TRBJ2-1; tentative D call: TRBD1 (7 bases). The CDR3 is 14 residues long. In germline, CDR1 is SGHNT, CDR2 YENEEA. The V end was cut by 4 bases, the J end by 5 bases, with 12 bases between. The CDR3: CASSSGGINNEQFF. The CDR3 DNA is TGTGCCAGCAGCTCAGGGGGGATTAACAATGAGCAGTTCTTC. Full variable domain (outside the CDR3, taken from reference TRBV11-3 and TRBJ2-1): EAGVVQSPRYKIIEKKQPVAFWCNPISGHNTLYWYLQNLGQGPELLIRYENEEAVDDSQLPKDRFSAERLKGVDSTLKIQPAELGDSAVYLCASSSGGINNEQFFGPGTRLTVL.

This chain uses TRBV14 with TRBJ1-2; possible D gene TRBD1, 5 bases. The germline CDR1 and CDR2 sequences are SGHDN and FVKESK. The CDR3 extends over 14 amino acids. V lost 4 bases and J 0 bases, leaving 9 bases between the germline ends. The CDR3 spells CASSRQNTNYGYTF. CDR3 DNA: TGTGCCAGCAGCCGACAGAATACTAACTATGGCTACACCTTC.

The V gene is TRBV6-8, the J gene TRBJ1-6, with D unclear. In germline, CDR1 is MNHGY, CDR2 SAAAGT. The CDR3 consists of 15 residues. Trimming pared 5 bases from V and 9 bases from J, leaving 17 bases between. CDR3 residues: CASSPDSGLGSPLHF. CDR3 coding DNA: TGTGCCAGCAGTCCGGACTCCGGCTTGGGTTCACCCCTCCACTTT.

V usage is TRBV11-3 and J usage is TRBJ2-1, with D maybe TRBD1 (6 bases). The CDR3 loop spans 14 amino acids. V was cut by 2 bases and J by 13 bases, with 18 bases left in between. The germline V gene has CDR1 SGHNT and CDR2 YENEEA. CDR3 nucleotide sequence: TGTGCCAGCAGCTTACCCACAGGGTGGGGCTTTCAGTTCTTC. Protein sequence: CASSLPTGWGFQFF. Full variable domain (outside the CDR3, taken from reference TRBV11-3 and TRBJ2-1): EAGVVQSPRYKIIEKKQPVAFWCNPISGHNTLYWYLQNLGQGPELLIRYENEEAVDDSQLPKDRFSAERLKGVDSTLKIQPAELGDSAVYLCASSLPTGWGFQFFGPGTRLTVL.

This clone came up a few times. The chain uses TRBV23-1 and TRBJ1-1, with D hard to call. TRBV23-1 is an open reading frame, and its role is uncertain. Trimming pared 7 bases from V and 2 bases from J, leaving 11 bases between. The CDR3 has 13 residues. As DNA, the CDR3 is TGCGCCAGCACCCAGACTTTTAACACTGAAGCTTTCTTT. Its translation is CASTQTFNTEAFF.

This chain joins TRBV7-8 and TRBJ2-1, with 9 bases that match TRBD1. V trimming: 5 bases; J trimming: 2 bases; junction bases outside the gene matches: 4. The CDR3 totals 15 residues. Per the germline V gene, CDR1 is SGHVS and CDR2 is FQNEAQ. The CDR3 nucleotides are TGTGCCAGCAGCACATGGACAGGGGCCTACAATGAGCAGTTCTTC. Residues: CASSTWTGAYNEQFF.

The sample holds a few counts of this clone. Other DNA sequences in the sample encode the same CDR3. V usage is TRBV5-1 and J usage is TRBJ2-5; D perhaps matches TRBD1 (6 bases). Germline CDR1 and CDR2: SGHRS and YFSETQ. Trimming took off 2 bases at V and 2 bases at J, with 10 bases between the two ends. This CDR3 is built from 14 residues. In nucleotides, the CDR3 is TGCGCCAGCAGCTTAGGACAGTATCAAGAGACCCAGTACTTC. Translated, it gives CASSLGQYQETQYF. Combining the CDR3 with reference TRBV5-1 and TRBJ2-5 gives the whole variable domain KAGVTQTPRYLIKTRGQQVTLSCSPISGHRSVSWYQQTPGQGLQFLFEYFSETQRNKGNFPGRFSGRQFSNSRSEMNVSTLELGDSALYLCASSLGQYQETQYFGPGTRLLVL.

This sequence joins TRBV11-3 and TRBJ1-6; perhaps TRBD1 as D (5 bases). The CDR3 sequence is 15 residues long. The V and J ends lost 5 bases and 6 bases respectively, with 14 bases between them. Germline-derived CDR1 and CDR2 are SGHNT and YENEEA. Here the CDR3 DNA reads TGTGCCAGCAGCCGGGGGAACAGCATTAATTCACCCCTCCACTTT. It translates to CASSRGNSINSPLHF.

The genes are TRBV5-1 and TRBJ2-5; D gene ambiguous. The V end was cut by 1 base, the J end by 6 bases, with 13 bases between. CDR3 length equals 14 residues. The germline V gene has CDR1 SGHRS and CDR2 YFSETQ. The CDR3 DNA reads as TGCGCCAGCAGCTTGAACACCGCGGAGAAGACCCAGTACTTC. Translation gives CASSLNTAEKTQYF.

The chain uses TRBV11-3 and TRBJ2-1; 13 nucleotides align to TRBD2. Unmatched junction bases numbered 2, after V lost 0 bases and J lost 0 bases. This CDR3 has 18 residues. Germline V gene sequence: CDR1 SGHNT, CDR2 YENEEA. The CDR3 nucleotides read TGTGCCAGCAGCTTAGAACTAGCGGGGGGGAACTCCTACAATGAGCAGTTCTTC. Its protein is CASSLELAGGNSYNEQFF. Combining the CDR3 with reference TRBV11-3 and TRBJ2-1 gives the whole variable domain EAGVVQSPRYKIIEKKQPVAFWCNPISGHNTLYWYLQNLGQGPELLIRYENEEAVDDSQLPKDRFSAERLKGVDSTLKIQPAELGDSAVYLCASSLELAGGNSYNEQFFGPGTRLTVL.